This T cell receptor (beta chain) came from a study of cytomegalovirus exposure and HLA in healthy donors (dated by TCRdb to about 2017). For context, the study as a whole: In an earlier analysis of some 610 of the donors, under 300 Gb of sequence data and just under 120 million unique TCR beta sequences from some 170 million T cells were reported. An early release that covered 640 HLA-typed donors contained about 300 gigabases of sequencing data and 80 million or so unique TCR sequences. Among the approximately 400 genotyped donors, about 83% belonged to the genetic ancestry cluster associated with self-reported Caucasian donors. The study aimed to test whether signatures of past pathogen exposure could be identified by cataloging public T cell receptors. Using immunosequencing, the study profiled T cell repertoires from about 650 subjects and related those repertoires to cytomegalovirus serostatus. In addition to the first cohort of about 650 subjects, a separate validation cohort of approximately 130 different subjects was used. The study combined high-throughput TCR immunosequencing, statistical association of individual TCRs with disease status, and machine learning to predict cytomegalovirus infection status. To study patterns of TCR occurrence, a later analysis re-analyzed previously published TCR beta repertoires from 500 to 850 donors and added high-resolution HLA genotyping. In the later analysis, no new phenotypic data were used to find candidate immune exposures; instead, reliance was placed on TCR beta sequences and their occurrence across donors. An earlier analysis of around 580 of the donors used high-throughput TCR beta sequencing to judge whether each TCR beta V gene segment behaved as functional or pseudogenic. Alongside the repertoire data, information on donor age, sex, ethnicity and CMV serostatus was compiled. Genome-wide SNP genotypes for about 55% of the 666 donors were used in a later genetic analysis, which treated that subset as a discovery cohort. All discovery cohort repertoires had been generated on a single sequencing platform. Both class I and class II loci were covered by HLA typing, at four-digit resolution. The number of typed donors differed by locus: about 620-630 for A, B, C, DRB1 and DQB1; 522 for DQA1; over 600 for DPA1; and about 450 for DPB1. About five DR-DQ haplotypes were treated as single units for association and clustering because of strong linkage in the cohort. Across some 400 genotyped donors of the cohort, an average of approximately 240,000 unique TCR beta nucleotide sequences per donor were sequenced, and roughly a sixth of those sequences were non-productive. Results the study describes overall, beyond this receptor: According to a later analysis, most CMV-associated TCR beta chains appeared to be HLA-restricted, and the HLA associations seemed to be driven largely by CMV exposure. While some public TCRs were present in many individuals, most TCR sequences turned up only very rarely across donors. The cohort was sequenced for TCR beta chains only, and without alpha or paired-chain data the features that could be detected were limited. The classifier was reported to diagnose cytomegalovirus status with high specificity and sensitivity in both the original and validation cohorts. The study gave a list of 150 to 200 TCR beta chains associated with cytomegalovirus. Several of the top co-occurrence clusters appeared to be linked to parvovirus B19, influenza, CMV and Epstein-Barr virus, according to a later analysis. According to the authors, the approach could potentially be generalized to other disease states and immunological phenotypes. For the cohort, immune exposure information was limited to CMV serostatus. V-gene and J-gene trimming of TCR beta chains was associated with a missense DCLRE1C variant in a later genetic analysis, and the association was replicated in an independent cohort. In vitro tests confirmed that three of the cytomegalovirus-associated TCR beta chains recognize cytomegalovirus antigens. Because the 87-base-pair reads could not distinguish some IMGT-functional V segments, including TRBV6-2 and TRBV6-3, those segments were excluded. A later analysis found that HLA-associated TCR beta chains were more clonally expanded and had lower generation probabilities than equally common non-associated chains. Compared with the approximately 670-donor mean, donors in an Asian-associated ancestry cluster had fewer N-insertions in productive TCRs, according to a later genetic analysis. According to a later analysis, TCR association rates differed among HLA loci, with DRB1 alleles showing the most associated TCRs and HLA-C alleles showing the fewest. Correlated functional status among segregating V segments might reflect linkage disequilibrium, but an unknown experimental factor could not be ruled out. When HLA alleles, especially DR and DQ, strongly co-occurred, attributing TCR associations to individual alleles was difficult. A further reported finding was that TCR beta sequences accurately predicted the HLA-A and HLA-B alleles for most subjects in the first cohort. A later analysis associated 15,000 or so TCR beta sequences with specific HLA alleles at a false discovery rate of 0.05. Because HLA typing was missing for some donors at each locus, association tests included only the typed subset. An earlier analysis of approximately 500 of the donors showed that most TCR beta V segments appeared in productive rearrangements either about 90% or about 30% of the time, which broadly matched IMGT annotations. A group of highly shared sequence variants was considered likely to be a technical artifact of the sequencing pipeline. Because counts were too low, about 18 rarely observed V segments, including chromosome 9 orphons, were excluded from the earlier analysis of 587 of the donors. Presence/absence analyses assumed roughly uniform sequencing depth across donors, an assumption that may not hold.

The germline V gene (reference sequence) yields MNHEY for CDR1 and SMNVEV for CDR2. The CDR3 goes from the cysteine to the phenylalanine over 15 residues. Left in the record is the CDR3 DNA by itself, 45 bases read in frame from the first base. A distance of 18 bases separates the germline ends of V and J, which lose 6 bases and 7 bases respectively. Library preparation employed the immunoSEQ multiplex PCR assay. A mixture of 60 forward primers for TCR Vbeta segments and 13 reverse primers for TCR Jbeta segments was used in the multiplex PCR. The CDR3 region of rearranged TCR beta genes was amplified from genomic DNA with a multiplex PCR assay. On the Illumina HiSeq System, the amplified TCR beta libraries were sequenced as 87-base-pair reads. Turning to the authors' computational methods: In a later analysis, around 80 million unique TCR beta chains were counted across the roughly 670 repertoires, and around 10 million of these chains were shared by at least two donors. Raw reads were error-corrected and collapsed into unique sequences by a nearest-neighbor algorithm in which closely related sequences were merged to remove PCR and sequencing errors. Alignment of CDR3 sequences to IMGT reference sequences was used to assign V, D and J gene segments. For a sequence to be retained, a match of at least six nucleotides to both a V gene segment and a J gene segment was required. A rearrangement was called productive if the CDR3 had no stop codons and remained in frame with V and J, and every other rearrangement was called non-productive. Following IMGT convention, CDR3 was defined as the stretch from the second conserved V-encoded cysteine to the conserved J-encoded phenylalanine. The earlier analysis of some 580 of the donors excluded any sequence lacking an unambiguous match to a single V gene segment. An earlier analysis of about 600 of the donors called V segments functional above 56.7% productive rearrangements and segregating when the between-donor standard deviation exceeded 5%. A statistical classification framework was developed to diagnose cytomegalovirus status using the catalog of TCR beta chain sequences. A later analysis assigned V and J genes by comparing TCR nucleotide sequences with IMGT/GENE-DB human TR gene sequences. In a later analysis, CDR3 sequences and most-parsimonious VDJ recombination scenarios were assigned using the TCRdist pipeline. In a later analysis, each TCR beta chain was defined by its CDR3 amino acid sequence together with its V-gene family, and reads lacking a unique V-gene family were excluded. To address suspected cross-contamination and a sequencing artifact, a later analysis removed approximately 600 highly shared, low-generation-probability nucleotide sequences. In a later analysis, a clonal expansion index was calculated for each public chain from normalized within-repertoire ranks of inferred template counts. A later analysis computed generation probabilities with a VDJ recombination model fitted to out-of-frame rearrangements, and checked the results against IGoR. A later analysis scored TCR-TCR, TCR-HLA and TCR-CMV co-occurrence with hypergeometric tests, applying a repertoire-size bias correction to TCR pairs. To estimate false discovery rates, a later analysis permuted the HLA or CMV assignments 20 times. A later analysis grouped co-occurring TCRs with DBSCAN, adding TCRdist sequence similarity when clustering within HLA-allele-positive subsets. Repertoires with fewer than 30,000 or more than 120,000 public chains were left out of co-occurrence clustering, as were four to six repertoires with anomalous nucleotide sharing. TCRdb's version of the immuneACCESS table is confined to in-frame rearrangements and falls short of the full clone set. An unresolved V gene accounts for under half of the shortfall where checked; the remainder is of unknown origin. For V, J and clone size, that table is used; D and trimming come from the DNA. In all, the sample holds under 250,000 clones, and approximately 79% of those were seen once. The ten largest make up 1.5% to 2% of the sample.

In total, about 650 healthy bone marrow donors made up the cohort. All cohort members were sampled while nominally healthy, although unrecorded immune exposures were likely present. The donor tested CMV seronegative and was one of the 352 seronegative cohort members. Every donor gave a peripheral blood sample, and the peripheral blood mononuclear cells from that sample were used for TCR beta sequencing. Genomic DNA extraction from the blood cell samples was performed with the Qiagen DNeasy Blood Extraction Kit. With regard to this clone: The specificity of this receptor is unknown. No much larger clone is present one base from it, and per-base qualities are unavailable.

The TCR sequence derives from a male donor in good health and CMV-seronegative. The sequencing sample was made of PBMCs. The rearrangement joined TRBV27 to TRBJ1-4; matching of 5 bases hints at TRBD1 as the D gene. The CDR3 reads as follows: CASRPGGEEVEKLFF. The bases are TGTGCCAGCAGGCCCGGGGGGGAAGAGGTTGAAAAACTGTTTTTT.